Below, one T cell receptor beta chain is given with its context. Its cognate antigen has yet to be identified. No clone much larger than this one lies a single base away; base qualities are absent. This sample is part of a study of T cell responses to AZD1222 COVID-19 vaccine (dated by TCRdb to about 2021). For the wider study: AZD1222 recipients with second doses at about 4 weeks or about 12 weeks were pooled, because spike-specific TCR depth and breadth did not differ between schedules. Enrollment into the trials was organized by age into subgroups of 18-55, 56-69 and 70-plus years, and those subgroups contained approximately 160, 26 and 62 TCR-sequenced participants, respectively. TCR sequencing covered roughly 230 trial participants: about 210 given two doses of AZD1222 and about 26 given two doses of MenACWY control vaccine.

The CDR3 regions of human TCRbeta chains were analyzed by immunosequencing. The paper's data handling went like this. Repertoire TCRs were matched against a reference library of SARS-CoV-2-specific TCRs generated with the MIRA antigen-specificity platform. Breadth was defined as the fraction of unique TCRs that were SARS-CoV-2-associated. Depth was defined as the fraction of total T cells that were SARS-CoV-2-associated. Using the MIRA data, every spike-specific TCR was mapped to the spike region that the TCR reacted to and assigned to either a CD4 or a CD8 class. Log10-transformed breadth and depth values were compared by one-way ANOVA with Sidak's multiple comparisons tests. Drawn from immuneACCESS, this table holds only the in-frame rearrangements with V and J called that TCRdb kept. Clones are partly lost; checked studies trace under half to an unresolved V gene and leave the rest unexplained. The V and J calls and clone size are taken from that table; D and trimming were inferred from the DNA. The sample yields 150,000 to 200,000 clones; almost 95% were counted once. The leading ten clones occupy 1% to 1.5% of the sample.

Study-wide findings and limitations: Because no samples from the day 14 peak response were available, repertoires could be characterized only after the peak T cell response. Reportedly, close to half of the unique spike-specific TCRs recognized epitopes lying outside the regions that are mutated in the B.1.351 and B.1.1.7 variants. Participants were mostly white British and included more females than males, and it was suggested by the authors that clonal diversity may have been underestimated. The 56-69-year group was small, and its depth increase did not reach significance, likely because of low power. Vaccine-associated CD4 TCRs spanned the whole spike protein, with dominant responses in regions 160-218 and 743-854. After two AZD1222 doses, both the breadth and the depth of spike-specific TCRs were significantly higher than at day 0 and than in MenACWY recipients. Conclusions about previously exposed vaccinees are limited, since just 5 or 6 AZD1222 recipients were seropositive for SARS-CoV-2 at baseline.

The CDR3 measures 15 amino acids from cysteine to phenylalanine. Of the read, only the CDR3 DNA is kept; its 45 bases are in frame from base 1. Relative to germline, V is missing 4 bases and J is missing 4 bases, with 6 bases of the junction outside any gene match. The germline V gene specifies MDHEN as CDR1 and SYDVKM as CDR2. This specimen's time point label, interpreted: baseline before first vaccination. Vaccinee samples came from UK trials COV001 and COV002, including a single-blind randomized controlled phase 2/3 trial of AZD1222 (ChAdOx1 nCoV-19) in healthy adults. For TCRbeta chain sequencing, PBMC samples were collected from trial participants at day 0 and at day 28 after the second dose.

The sample consisted of peripheral blood, taken on day 0 of AZD1222 vaccination. The V and J genes are TRBV28 and TRBJ1-5; 8 junctional bases match TRBD1. This TCR derives from an adult in good health. The bases read TGTGCCAGCAGTTACCAGGGGGCTGGGAATCAGCCCCAGCATTTT. This codes for CASSYQGAGNQPQHF. This CDR3, with the reference TRBV28 and TRBJ1-5 proteins standing in past its ends, gives the full variable domain DVKVTQSSRYLVKRTGEKVFLECVQDMDHENMFWYRQDPGLGLRLIYFSYDVKMKEKGDIPEGYSVSREKKERFSLILESASTNQTSMYLCASSYQGAGNQPQHFGDGTRLSIL.